The present entry profiles one T cell receptor beta chain with its context. The PCR contained 60 Vbeta and 13 Jbeta primers. Sequenced by immunoSEQ multiplex PCR; TCRdb stores in-frame clones only, minus some. The sample lists about 140,000 clones; more than 75% were seen once. The source of the sample is a study of cytomegalovirus exposure and HLA in healthy donors. With 0 bases clipped from V and 2 bases from J, the junction kept 1 base outside the gene matches. CDR1 LNHDA and CDR2 SQIVND come from the germline V gene (reference sequence). The CDR3 extends over 15 amino acids. The TCR sequence derives from a man between 18 and 35 years old in good health and CMV-seropositive. V and J are TRBV19 and TRBJ1-5; 7 positions match TRBD1. Material for sequencing was PBMCs. The CDR3 loop is CASSIEGQRNQPQHF. The CDR3 coding sequence is TGTGCCAGTAGTATAGAGGGACAGCGCAATCAGCCCCAGCATTTT.